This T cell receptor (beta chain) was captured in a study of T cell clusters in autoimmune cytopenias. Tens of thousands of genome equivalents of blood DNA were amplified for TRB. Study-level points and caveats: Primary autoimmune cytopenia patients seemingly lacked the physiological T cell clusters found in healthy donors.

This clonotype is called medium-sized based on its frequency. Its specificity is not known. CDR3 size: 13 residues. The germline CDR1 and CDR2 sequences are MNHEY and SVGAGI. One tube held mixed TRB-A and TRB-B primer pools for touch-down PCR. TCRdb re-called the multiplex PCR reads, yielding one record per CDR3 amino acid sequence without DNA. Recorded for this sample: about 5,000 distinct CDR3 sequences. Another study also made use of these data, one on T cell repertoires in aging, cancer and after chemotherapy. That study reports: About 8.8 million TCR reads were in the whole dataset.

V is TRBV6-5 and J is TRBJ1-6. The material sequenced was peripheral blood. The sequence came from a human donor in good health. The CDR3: CASSYGVDSPLHF.